This TCR beta chain was profiled in a study of cytomegalovirus exposure and HLA in healthy donors. For this clone: Its antigen is unknown.

The germline V and J ends were trimmed by 4 bases and 6 bases, with 28 bases remaining between them. From germline, CDR1 is SNHLY and CDR2 FYNNEI. The CDR3 runs 19 residues. Vbeta (60) and Jbeta (13) primers were used in the PCR. The repertoire was sequenced with immunoSEQ multiplex PCR; TCRdb's copy has only in-frame clones and lacks some. Here the sample spans some 150,000 clones, less than 85% being singletons. Study results and limitations: An analysis that was carried out later associated 15,000 to 20,000 TCR beta sequences with HLA alleles at 0.05 false discovery rate. It was reportedly the case that the classifier diagnosed cytomegalovirus status with high specificity and sensitivity. The study found most TCR sequences rare, yet found some public TCRs in many donors.

The sequence was obtained from a woman aged 45-59 years in good health and CMV-seropositive. The chain uses TRBV2 and TRBJ2-4, with D perhaps TRBD1 (6 bases). What was sequenced was PBMCs. CDR3 DNA: TGTGCCAGCAGTGTAGAGTCAGGGGTCCGCCGTAGCCTGACAAACATTCAGTACTTC. Amino acids: CASSVESGVRRSLTNIQYF. Using reference TRBV2 and TRBJ2-4 for the parts outside the CDR3, the full variable domain is EPEVTQTPSHQVTQMGQEVILRCVPISNHLYFYWYRQILGQKVEFLVSFYNNEISEKSEIFDDQFSVERPDGSNFTLKIRSTKLEDSAMYFCASSVESGVRRSLTNIQYFGAGTRLSVL.